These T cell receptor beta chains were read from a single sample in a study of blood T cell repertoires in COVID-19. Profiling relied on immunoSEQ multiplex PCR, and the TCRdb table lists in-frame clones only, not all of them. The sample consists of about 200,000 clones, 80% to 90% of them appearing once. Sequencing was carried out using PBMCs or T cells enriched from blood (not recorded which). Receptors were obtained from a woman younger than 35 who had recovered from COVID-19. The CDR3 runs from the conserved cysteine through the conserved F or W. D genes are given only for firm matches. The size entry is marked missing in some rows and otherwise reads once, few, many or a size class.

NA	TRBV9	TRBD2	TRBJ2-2	TGTGCCAGCAGCGCCCCCCGGGGGGGGCTAACCGGGGAGCTGTTTTTT	CASSAPRGGLTGELFF
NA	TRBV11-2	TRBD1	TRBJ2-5	TGTGCCAGCAGGGTGGGCAGGGGGCACCGTCAAGAGACCCAGTACTTC	CASRVGRGHRQETQYF
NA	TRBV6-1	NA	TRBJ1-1	TGTGCCAGCAGTGAAATGGGGGGGAACACTGAAGCTTTCTTT	CASSEMGGNTEAFF
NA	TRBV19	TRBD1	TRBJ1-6	TGTGCCAGTAGTATAGAGGTACAGGGGAATTCACCCCTCCACTTT	CASSIEVQGNSPLHF
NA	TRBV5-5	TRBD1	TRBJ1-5	TGTGCCAGCAGCTTGGAACAGGGGACTTGGAACAATCAGCCCCAGCATTTT	CASSLEQGTWNNQPQHF
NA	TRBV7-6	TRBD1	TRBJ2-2	TGTGCCAGCAGCTTAGCCCTGGGACAGGGCGTAACAAAGAACACCGGGGAGCTGTTTTTT	CASSLALGQGVTKNTGELFF
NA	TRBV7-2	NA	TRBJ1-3	TGTGCCAGCAGCTCCACAGGGAGCTCTGGAAACACCATATATTTT	CASSSTGSSGNTIYF
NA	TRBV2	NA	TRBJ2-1	TGTGCCAGCAGTGAAATAGGACACCATGAGCAGTTCTTC	CASSEIGHHEQFF
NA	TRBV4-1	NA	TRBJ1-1	TGCGCCAGCAGCCAAAGAACTGACAGGAACACTGAAGCTTTCTTT	CASSQRTDRNTEAFF
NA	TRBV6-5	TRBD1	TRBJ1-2	TGTGCCAGCATCGACAGGGGCGGGTATGGCTACACCTTC	CASIDRGGYGYTF
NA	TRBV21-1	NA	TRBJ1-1	TGTGCCAGCAGACCTGAGGGCGGACTGAACACTGAAGCTTTCTTT	CASRPEGGLNTEAFF
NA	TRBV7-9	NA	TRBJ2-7	TGTGCCAGCAGCTTATTGGTGGGCCGTAGCTCCTACGAGCAGTACTTC	CASSLLVGRSSYEQYF
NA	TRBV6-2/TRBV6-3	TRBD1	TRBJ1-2	TGTGCCAGCAGCGCATACGGGACAGGGCAGGACTATGGCTACACCTTC	CASSAYGTGQDYGYTF
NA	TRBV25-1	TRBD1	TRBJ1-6	TGTGCCAGCAGTGAATCGACAGGGGGCGTATCACCCCTCCACTTT	CASSESTGGVSPLHF
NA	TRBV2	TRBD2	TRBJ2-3	TGTGCCAGCAGGGGGAGCGGGGGGGCCCAAGATACGCAGTATTTT	CASRGSGGAQDTQYF
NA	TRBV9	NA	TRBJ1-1	TGTGCCAGCAGCCCCAAGGGAGCGGAGAACACTGAAGCTTTCTTT	CASSPKGAENTEAFF
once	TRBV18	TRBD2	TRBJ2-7	TGTGCCAGCTCACCGGCCGTCGGGCAGGGAGGGTACGAGCAGTACTTC	CASSPAVGQGGYEQYF
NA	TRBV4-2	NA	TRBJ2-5	TGTGCCAGCAGCCAAGATCAGGGGCTCGAGACCCAGTACTTC	CASSQDQGLETQYF
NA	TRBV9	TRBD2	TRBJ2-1	TGTGCCAGCAGCGCCTCCGGGGGGGCGGATGAGCAGTTCTTC	CASSASGGADEQFF
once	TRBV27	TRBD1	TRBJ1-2	TGTGCCAGCAGTTCCCTCACAGGGGGAGATGGCTACACCTTC	CASSSLTGGDGYTF
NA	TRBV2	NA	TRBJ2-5	TGTGCCAGCAGGTCAAGACTAGTAATACAAGAGACCCAGTACTTC	CASRSRLVIQETQYF
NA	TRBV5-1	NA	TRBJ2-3	TGCGCCAGCAGCCAGGGGAGTAGCACAGATACGCAGTATTTT	CASSQGSSTDTQYF
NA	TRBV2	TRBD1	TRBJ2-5	TGTGCCATATGGACAGGGATAGGGGAGACCCAGTACTTC	CAIWTGIGETQYF
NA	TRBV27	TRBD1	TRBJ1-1	TGTGCCAGCAGTCGGGGACAGGGGGGGAACACTGAAGCTTTCTTT	CASSRGQGGNTEAFF
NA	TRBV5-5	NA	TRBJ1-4	TGTGCCAGCAGCTTAGGGGTGACTAATGAAAAACTGTTTTTT	CASSLGVTNEKLFF
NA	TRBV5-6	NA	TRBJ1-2	TGTGCCAGCAGCTTGGGAATCGCGGGGGTACAAATGTTTGGCTACACCTTC	CASSLGIAGVQMFGYTF
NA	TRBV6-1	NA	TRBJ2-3	TGTGCCAGCAGTGATGGCCTCACAGATACGCAGTATTTT	CASSDGLTDTQYF
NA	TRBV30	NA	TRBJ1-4	TGTGCCTGGAGTGTACGGGTCGCCGCCCCACCGCCTTTTAATGAAAAACTGTTTTTT	CAWSVRVAAPPPFNEKLFF
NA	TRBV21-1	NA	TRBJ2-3	TGTGCCAGCAGCAAAGCAACTAGCGGGGGCCGCACAGATACGCAGTATTTT	CASSKATSGGRTDTQYF
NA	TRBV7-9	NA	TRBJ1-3	TGTGCCAGCAGCTTAGCGCGAGGGGGAAACACCATATATTTT	CASSLARGGNTIYF
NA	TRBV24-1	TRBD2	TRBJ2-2	TGTGCCACCAGTGATCGACTAGCGGGGGGGAACACCGGGGAGCTGTTTTTT	CATSDRLAGGNTGELFF
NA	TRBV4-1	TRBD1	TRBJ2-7	TGCGCCAGCAGCAGTCTGGGACAGGGGGCCTACGAGCAGTACTTC	CASSSLGQGAYEQYF
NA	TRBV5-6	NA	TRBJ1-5	TGTGCCAGCAGCTTGGTAGGAGCTTCTGTTTCCAATCAGCCCCAGCATTTT	CASSLVGASVSNQPQHF
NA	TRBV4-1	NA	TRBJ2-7	TGCGCCAGCAGCCAAGATTATAGTAGACTTCGTGCCTACGAGCAGTACTTC	CASSQDYSRLRAYEQYF
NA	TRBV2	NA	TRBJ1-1	TGTGCCAGCAGGTCTCAGGGAAGCACTGAAGCTTTCTTT	CASRSQGSTEAFF
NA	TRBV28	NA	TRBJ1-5	TGTGCCAGCAGTTCAACCCTTATCCGCCAGAGCAATCAGCCCCAGCATTTT	CASSSTLIRQSNQPQHF
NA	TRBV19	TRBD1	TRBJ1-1	TGTGCCAGTAGCTACCCGGACAGGGACACTGAAGCTTTCTTT	CASSYPDRDTEAFF